The 29 T cell receptor beta chains below come from one sample, sequenced in a study of cytomegalovirus exposure and HLA in healthy donors. The PCR was carried out with 60 Vbeta primers and 13 Jbeta primers. TCRdb keeps only in-frame clones here, not all; method: immunoSEQ multiplex PCR. The sample consists of about 210,000 clones, about 81% of them appearing once. What was sequenced was PBMCs. These receptors all stem from a man aged 40-55 years in good health and CMV-seropositive.

The rearrangement uses TRBV9 and TRBJ2-7; the D gene is possibly TRBD2 (5 bases). Germline assignment: CDR1 SGDLS and CDR2 YYNGEE. Trimming cost V 3 bases and J 2 bases, with 12 bases left between them. CDR3 size: 14 residues. CDR3: CASSASGFTYEQYF. CDR3 in DNA: TGTGCCAGCAGCGCAAGCGGCTTTACCTACGAGCAGTACTTC.

The chain carries TRBV28 and TRBJ1-4, with 8 bases identical to TRBD1. CDR1 and CDR2 (germline): MDHEN, SYDVKM. Trimming at V came to 8 bases and at J to 4 bases, leaving 12 bases not matched to a gene. This CDR3 is built from 16 residues. In DNA, the CDR3 is TGTGCCAGCGGACAGGGTCTATTGCTCCTTAATGAAAAACTGTTTTTT. This translates into CASGQGLLLLNEKLFF.

This clone came up once. This chain connects TRBV4-2 to TRBJ2-3; 8 bases are a match to TRBD2. CDR1 and CDR2 (germline): LGHNA, YNFKEQ. J gave up 4 bases and V 0 bases, and 6 bases lay outside the gene matches. This CDR3 spans 16 amino acids. This chain's CDR3 is CASSQDLRLASDTQYF. The CDR3 DNA follows: TGTGCCAGCAGCCAAGATCTAAGACTAGCGTCAGATACGCAGTATTTT.

This chain connects TRBV7-8 to TRBJ2-2; D might be TRBD2 (6 bases). Per the germline V gene, CDR1 is SGHVS and CDR2 is FQNEAQ. The CDR3 runs 16 residues. V gave up 2 bases and J gave up 0 bases, with 10 bases separating them. The CDR3 DNA reads as TGTGCCAGCAGCTTACCTAGCGCCACGAACACCGGGGAGCTGTTTTTT. Its protein is CASSLPSATNTGELFF.

The rearrangement links TRBV29-1 to TRBJ2-3, with D hard to call. Germline V gene data show CDR1 as SQVTM and CDR2 as ANQGSEA. CDR3 length equals 13 residues. Trimming took off 0 bases at V and 0 bases at J, with 4 bases between the two ends. The CDR3 sequence: CSVEEASTDTQYF. The CDR3 coding sequence is TGCAGCGTTGAAGAGGCTAGCACAGATACGCAGTATTTT.

Only one count was recorded for this clone. DNA of the CDR3: TGTGCCAGCAGCTTAACGGGGCCACGGGAAGAGACCCAGTACTTC. Amino acids: CASSLTGPREETQYF. The J gene is TRBJ2-5, the V gene TRBV7-3; perhaps TRBD1 as D (5 bases). Trimming shortened V by 0 bases and J by 3 bases, and 11 bases separated the two germline ends. The CDR3 extends over 15 amino acids. Germline CDR1 and CDR2: SGHTA and FQGTGA.

This chain joins TRBV6-5 and TRBJ2-1, with TRBD2 as a possible D gene (6 bases). The CDR3 covers 13 residues. Trimming left V 10 bases short and J 7 bases short, with 17 bases between. The V gene's germline CDR1 is MNHEY and CDR2 SVGAGI. For the CDR3, the DNA is TGTGCCACCTGGGGGGAGAATCAGAATGAGCAGTTCTTC. Protein sequence: CATWGENQNEQFF.

The DNA for the CDR3 is TGTGCCAGCAGCGTAGGTAATCCGGGACTAGGCTCCTACAATGAGCAGTTCTTC. Translating gives CASSVGNPGLGSYNEQFF. This rearrangement joins TRBV9 to TRBJ2-1; TRBD2 aligns across 8 bases. CDR3 length equals 18 residues. With 0 bases clipped from V and 0 bases from J, the junction kept 8 bases outside the gene matches. Germline V gives CDR1 SGDLS, CDR2 YYNGEE.

This CDR3 is CASGLVGLAGISALEQFF. The CDR3, as DNA: TGTGCTAGTGGTTTGGTGGGACTAGCGGGAATCTCCGCCCTTGAGCAGTTCTTC. The rearrangement uses TRBV12-5 and TRBJ2-1, with 13 bases fitting TRBD2. CDR3 size: 18 residues. CDR1 and CDR2 from the germline V gene are LGHNT and FRNRAP. V trimming: 0 bases; J trimming: 9 bases; junction bases outside the gene matches: 11. Variable domain in full (rest from reference TRBV12-5 and TRBJ2-1): DARVTQTPRHKVTEMGQEVTMRCQPILGHNTVFWYRQTMMQGLELLAYFRNRAPLDDSGMPKDRFSAEMPDATLATLKIQPSEPRDSAVYFCASGLVGLAGISALEQFFGPGTRLTVL.

This clone was counted once. This chain joins TRBV27 and TRBJ2-7, with 7 bases aligning to TRBD1. The V segment lost 1 base and the J segment 2 bases; nucleotides outside the gene matches: 2. This CDR3 contains 14 residues. Germline values: CDR1 MNHEY, CDR2 SMNVEV (reference sequence). The CDR3 region is CASSLYDRAYEQYF. As DNA, the CDR3 is TGTGCCAGCAGTTTATACGACAGGGCCTACGAGCAGTACTTC.

V and J are TRBV9 and TRBJ1-5, with D uncertain. Germline CDR1 SGDLS, CDR2 YYNGEE. V was trimmed by 0 bases and J by 6 bases, leaving 13 bases between them. The CDR3 is made up of 15 amino acids. As DNA, the CDR3 is TGTGCCAGCAGCGTAGGATGGGCGGGGTTTCAGCCCCAGCATTTT. This encodes CASSVGWAGFQPQHF.

The rearrangement uses TRBV27 and TRBJ2-1, with TRBD2 matching over 8 bases. CDR3 length: 16 amino acids. V dropped 1 base and J dropped 6; count of bases not matched to a gene: 8. From germline, CDR1 is MNHEY and CDR2 SMNVEV (reference sequence). CDR3 loop: CASSLLSSGATNEQFF. In DNA form, the CDR3 reads TGTGCCAGCAGTTTATTGAGTAGCGGGGCAACCAATGAGCAGTTCTTC.

V and J are TRBV29-1 and TRBJ2-2; TRBD2 agrees at 11 bases. Unmatched junction bases numbered 10, after V lost 0 bases and J lost 4 bases. The germline gives CDR1 SQVTM, CDR2 ANQGSEA. The CDR3 spans 18 residues. The CDR3 bases are TGCAGCGTTGAAGATCGTTCTAGCGGGAGGCTGGGCACCGGGGAGCTGTTTTTT. It codes for CSVEDRSSGRLGTGELFF.

The chain employs TRBV27 and TRBJ2-7; 8 nucleotides agree with TRBD1. The germline V gene encodes CDR1 MNHEY and CDR2 SMNVEV (reference sequence). The trim removed 3 bases at V and 6 bases at J, leaving 4 bases unmatched. This CDR3 is 13 amino acids long. The CDR3: CASSFQGAAEQYF. Written as DNA, the CDR3 is TGTGCCAGCAGTTTTCAGGGGGCGGCCGAGCAGTACTTC.

V gene TRBV2 combines with J gene TRBJ2-7; D might be TRBD1 (5 bases). CDR1 is SNHLY, CDR2 FYNNEI, per germline. The CDR3 is made up of 13 amino acids. Trimming took 5 bases from V and 6 from J, leaving 14 bases between them. As DNA, the CDR3 is TGTGCCAGCAGTCCTCCGGTTGGGGCCGAGCAGTACTTC. Its translation: CASSPPVGAEQYF.

The V and J genes are TRBV5-6 and TRBJ2-1; 8 nucleotides line up with TRBD2. Unmatched junction bases numbered 2, after V lost 4 bases and J lost 2 bases. The germline V gene encodes CDR1 SGHDT and CDR2 YYEEEE. There are 14 residues in the CDR3. This CDR3 is CASSPAGAYNEQFF. The CDR3 nucleotides read TGTGCCAGCAGCCCAGCGGGAGCCTACAATGAGCAGTTCTTC.

CDR3: CASSLGMQGPQGTEAFF. The CDR3 nucleotides read TGTGCCAGCAGCTTAGGGATGCAGGGCCCGCAGGGGACTGAAGCTTTCTTT. The chain has TRBV11-2 and TRBJ1-1, with a weak D call TRBD1 (6 bases). Between the trimmed V and J ends, which lost 1 base and 5 bases, there was a span of 20 bases. CDR3 length: 17 amino acids. Germline V gene sequence: CDR1 SGHAT, CDR2 FQNNGV.

This sequence joins TRBV19 and TRBJ1-5; 8 bases align to TRBD1. Germline CDR1 is LNHDA and CDR2 is SQIVND (reference sequence). The CDR3 is made up of 15 amino acids. With V trimmed by 2 bases and J by 6 bases, 6 bases remained unmatched. CDR3 sequence (DNA): TGTGCCAGTAGTATATTAGGACAGGGCGGTCAGCCCCAGCATTTT. The encoded protein is CASSILGQGGQPQHF.

The genes are TRBV27 and TRBJ2-1; 14 nucleotides align to TRBD2. The J segment lost 9 bases and the V segment lost 6 bases, leaving 4 bases of the junction unmatched. The germline V gene encodes CDR1 MNHEY and CDR2 SMNVEV (reference sequence). The CDR3 is 14 residues long. The CDR3, as DNA: TGTGCCAGCAGCGGACTAGCGGGAGGAATTGAGCAGTTCTTC. It specifies CASSGLAGGIEQFF.

The sample holds a few counts of this clone. The V and J genes are TRBV27 and TRBJ1-1, with D unclear. Germline CDR1 and CDR2: MNHEY and SMNVEV (reference sequence). Trimming cost V 0 bases and J 3 bases, with 11 bases left between them. The CDR3 consists of 15 residues. CDR3 sequence (DNA): TGTGCCAGCAGTTTATCTCTCGACGAGGACACTGAAGCTTTCTTT. Encoded protein: CASSLSLDEDTEAFF.

The chain employs TRBV29-1 and TRBJ2-7, with D maybe TRBD2 (5 bases). Per germline, CDR1 SQVTM and CDR2 ANQGSEA. Deletions cut 0 bases from V and 2 bases from J, with 11 bases between. The CDR3 contains 14 residues. For the CDR3, the DNA is TGCAGCGTTGAAGAAACGACGGGGACCTACGAGCAGTACTTC. It specifies CSVEETTGTYEQYF.

This clone was picked up a small number of times. Different DNA sequences within this sample yield the same CDR3. The chain uses TRBV6-1 and TRBJ1-5; possible D gene TRBD1, 5 bases. This CDR3 is 15 amino acids long. Trimming pared 6 bases from V and 0 bases from J, leaving 12 bases between. In germline, CDR1 is MNHNS, CDR2 SASEGT. CDR3 region: CASRMTVYSNQPQHF. The CDR3, as DNA: TGTGCCAGCAGGATGACAGTTTATAGCAATCAGCCCCAGCATTTT.

The chain uses TRBV9 and TRBJ2-3; 8 positions agree with TRBD2. The ends lost 1 base at V and 0 bases at J; junction bases unmatched: 1. The CDR3 consists of 15 residues. Germline loops: CDR1 SGDLS, CDR2 YYNGEE. This chain's CDR3 is CASSVIAGSTDTQYF. CDR3 nucleotide sequence: TGTGCCAGCAGCGTAATAGCGGGGAGCACAGATACGCAGTATTTT.

The V call is TRBV13, the J call TRBJ2-7, with D perhaps matching TRBD2 (6 bases). V lost 4 bases and J 6 bases, leaving 13 bases between the germline ends. The CDR3 consists of 13 residues. CDR1 and CDR2 from the germline V gene are PRHDT and FYEKMQ (reference sequence). Here the CDR3 DNA reads TGTGCCAGCAGCTCCCGGGACTCCCTCGAGCAGTACGTC. Protein: CASSSRDSLEQYV.

V and J are TRBV7-3 and TRBJ2-5; 7 nucleotides agree with TRBD2. This CDR3 contains 15 residues. In germline, CDR1 is SGHTA, CDR2 FQGTGA. V gave up 2 bases and J gave up 2 bases; unmatched junction bases: 5. The CDR3 coding sequence is TGTGCCAGCAGCTTATATGCGGGAGCTCAAGAGACCCAGTACTTC. It is translated as CASSLYAGAQETQYF.

This chain links TRBV19 with TRBJ2-7; D gene uncertain. Germline V lookup: CDR1 LNHDA, CDR2 SQIVND (reference sequence). The CDR3 extends over 13 amino acids. Trimming cost V 3 bases and J 5 bases, with 11 bases left between them. CDR3 sequence: CASSIPGVDEQYF. CDR3 DNA sequence: TGTGCCAGTAGTATCCCCGGAGTCGACGAGCAGTACTTC.

The J gene is TRBJ2-7, the V gene TRBV28; the D is unclear. V was clipped by 6 bases and J by 7 bases, with 7 bases between them. This CDR3 has 10 residues. Germline-derived CDR1 and CDR2 are MDHEN and SYDVKM. CDR3 nucleotides: TGTGCCAGCAGGGCCGGGGAGCAGTACTTC. Protein product: CASRAGEQYF.

The rearrangement uses TRBV7-9 and TRBJ2-7, with 8 bases identical to TRBD1. The germline V gene encodes CDR1 SEHNR and CDR2 FQNEAQ (reference sequence). CDR3 length: 16 residues. Trimming at V came to 4 bases and at J to 3 bases, leaving 11 bases not matched to a gene. The CDR3 is CASSSGTGKYFYEQYF. The DNA of the CDR3 is TGTGCCAGCAGCTCCGGGACAGGCAAATACTTCTACGAGCAGTACTTC. The variable domain in full, completed from reference TRBV7-9 and TRBJ2-7, reads DTGVSQNPRHKITKRGQNVTFRCDPISEHNRLYWYRQTLGQGPEFLTYFQNEAQLEKSRLLSDRFSAERPKGSFSTLEIQRTEQGDSAMYLCASSSGTGKYFYEQYFGPGTRLTVT.

The V call is TRBV30, the J call TRBJ1-4; 9 positions agree with TRBD1. This CDR3 has 16 residues. V was pared by 3 bases and J by 1 base, with 6 bases of the junction left unmatched. Per the germline V gene, CDR1 is GTSNPN and CDR2 is SVGIG (reference sequence). This CDR3 is CAWRGRDRETNEKLFF. CDR3 DNA: TGTGCCTGGAGGGGCCGGGACAGGGAAACTAATGAAAAACTGTTTTTT.